This T cell receptor (beta chain) was captured by sequencing in a study of blood T cells in healthy people across ages. At the level of the study: Capture by template switching was about one barcoded beta molecule per two T cells. Whole-study findings and limits: TCR beta diversity per million T cells fell roughly linearly with age.

The study recruited healthy Caucasian donors from Russia who were aged about 6 to 90. Total RNA amounts of at least 5.5 micrograms were extracted per sample. Germline CDR1 and CDR2: SGHTA and FQGNSA. This CDR3 is built from 13 residues. Between the trimmed V and J ends, which lost 4 bases and 1 base, there was a span of 8 bases. For the second PCR, which ran for roughly 7 to 11 cycles, a sample-barcoded 5' primer and a J-beta primer mix were used. One entry per CDR3 protein results from TCRdb running MiXCR on the 5' RACE reads. The sample contains 1.8 million or so distinct CDR3 sequences, 30% to 40% of which appear only once. On this clonotype itself: The antigen is undetermined. A much larger clone lies a single base off, so this may be a read error.

The rearrangement uses TRBV7-2 and TRBJ2-7; no definite D call. Source material: blood. The receptor was derived from a human donor in good health. This CDR3 reads CASSSQESYEQYF. The CDR3 bases are TGTGCCAGCAGCTCGCAGGAATCCTACGAGCAGTACTTC.